Listed below are T cell receptor beta chains from one sample, sequenced in a study of blood T cells in healthy people across ages. TCRdb reanalysed the 5' RACE reads using MiXCR and keeps one entry per CDR3 protein. The table lists 1.6 million or so distinct CDR3 sequences, around 36% of them singletons, with about 11% in the top ten. What was sequenced was blood. The receptors come from a woman between 25 and 40 years old in good health. The CDR3 runs from the conserved cysteine through the conserved F or W. The order of the fields is J gene, clone size, CDR3 length, V gene, CDR3 protein. Clone size is given for some rows only: seen once, a few or many times, or a class if the clone is expanded.

J: TRBJ1-1; size: -; length: 15; V: TRBV12-3/TRBV12-4; CDR3: CASSLAAAGNTEAFF
J: TRBJ2-7; size: few; length: 14; V: TRBV7-9; CDR3: CASSSPRGPYEQYF
J: TRBJ1-4; size: -; length: 12; V: TRBV2; CDR3: CASSGRDEKLFF
J: TRBJ2-7; size: -; length: 13; V: TRBV6-1; CDR3: CASSEMGDYEQYF
J: TRBJ2-7; size: -; length: 14; V: TRBV20-1; CDR3: CSARIPKLSYEQYF
J: TRBJ2-5; size: -; length: 13; V: TRBV20-1; CDR3: CSAQGLADTEQYF
J: TRBJ1-1; size: -; length: 16; V: TRBV5-1; CDR3: CASSVSGQGLNTEAFF
J: TRBJ2-3; size: -; length: 15; V: TRBV11-2; CDR3: CASSFSGGAADTQYF
J: TRBJ2-7; size: -; length: 15; V: TRBV3-1; CDR3: CAGSQPGRRFNEQYF
J: TRBJ1-2; size: few; length: 19; V: TRBV4-2; CDR3: CASSQNRRGSPRDYYGYTF
J: TRBJ2-7; size: few; length: 16; V: TRBV6-1; CDR3: CASGWTSGRARYEQYF
J: -; size: -; length: 15; V: TRBV27; CDR3: CACSLKGDGSYEQYF
J: TRBJ2-1; size: few; length: 16; V: TRBV7-2; CDR3: CASSLARHSSYNEQFF
J: TRBJ2-3; size: few; length: 16; V: TRBV5-1; CDR3: CASSPPGRGRGDTQYF
J: TRBJ2-3; size: -; length: 17; V: TRBV3-1; CDR3: CASSQGRQGQMPDTQYF
J: TRBJ2-7; size: few; length: 13; V: TRBV7-3; CDR3: CASSSVPGYEQYF
J: TRBJ2-7; size: few; length: 13; V: TRBV20-1; CDR3: CSAPGLPGSEQYF
J: TRBJ2-5; size: -; length: 13; V: TRBV5-5; CDR3: CASRWTDQETQYF
J: TRBJ2-7; size: many; length: 13; V: TRBV20-1; CDR3: CSAGSGQSYEQYF
J: TRBJ2-3; size: few; length: 16; V: TRBV7-2; CDR3: CASSPLTGHPTNTQYF
J: TRBJ2-3; size: few; length: 16; V: TRBV20-1; CDR3: CSARTPGLSLTDTQYF
J: TRBJ1-2; size: many; length: 12; V: TRBV29-1; CDR3: CSAVGANYGYTF
J: TRBJ2-7; size: few; length: 15; V: TRBV27; CDR3: CASSLDSGRVYEQYF
J: TRBJ2-7; size: -; length: 14; V: TRBV7-2; CDR3: CASSLATEYSEQYF
J: TRBJ2-7; size: -; length: 15; V: TRBV20-1; CDR3: CSARDGTANSYEQYF
J: TRBJ2-2; size: -; length: 15; V: TRBV11-2; CDR3: CASSPRRGVTGELFF